This TCR beta chain was retrieved from a study of Graves' ophthalmopathy and Graves' hyperthyroidism. Whole-study findings and limits: Detected in blood as well were most expanded thyroid clonotypes with frequency above 0.001. Ophthalmopathy and stable hyperthyroidism were discriminated by a 13-signature model, with around 88% sensitivity and 80% to 84% specificity. The model's ophthalmopathy progression predictions had about 71% sensitivity and 72% to 75% specificity.

Germline V gene data show CDR1 as SGHAT and CDR2 as FQNNGV. CDR3 length equals 15 residues. RNA transcripts served as template for amplifying TCR beta CDR3 sequences. First-round RT-PCR used HTBI primers; second-round multiplex PCR followed. TCRdb reprocessed the multiplex PCR reads with MiXCR, giving one entry per CDR3 protein. The sample has 350,000 to 400,000 distinct CDR3 sequences, about 17% seen once. Worth noting for this clonotype: What it recognizes is unknown. This sequence may be a read error, since a much larger clone differs from it by one base.

Sequenced: peripheral blood. This sequence originates from a young woman with Graves' ophthalmopathy. This chain joins TRBV11-2 and TRBJ1-1; weak D call: TRBD1 (5 bases). CDR3 protein: CAGSGAGPLNTEAFF. The CDR3 coding sequence is TGTGCCGGCAGTGGGGCAGGGCCCTTGAACACTGAAGCTTTCTTT.